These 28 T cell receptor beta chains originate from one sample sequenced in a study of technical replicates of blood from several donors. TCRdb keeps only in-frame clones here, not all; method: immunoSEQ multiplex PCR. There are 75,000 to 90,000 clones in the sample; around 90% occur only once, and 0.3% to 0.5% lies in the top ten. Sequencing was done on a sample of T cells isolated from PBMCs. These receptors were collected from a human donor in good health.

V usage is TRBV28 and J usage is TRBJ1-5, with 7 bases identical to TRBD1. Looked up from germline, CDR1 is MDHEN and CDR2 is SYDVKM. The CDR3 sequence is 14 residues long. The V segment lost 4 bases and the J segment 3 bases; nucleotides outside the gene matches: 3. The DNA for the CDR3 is TGTGCCAGCAGTTACAGGGGCCTCAATCAGCCCCAGCATTTT. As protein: CASSYRGLNQPQHF. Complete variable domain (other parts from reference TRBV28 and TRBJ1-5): DVKVTQSSRYLVKRTGEKVFLECVQDMDHENMFWYRQDPGLGLRLIYFSYDVKMKEKGDIPEGYSVSREKKERFSLILESASTNQTSMYLCASSYRGLNQPQHFGDGTRLSIL.

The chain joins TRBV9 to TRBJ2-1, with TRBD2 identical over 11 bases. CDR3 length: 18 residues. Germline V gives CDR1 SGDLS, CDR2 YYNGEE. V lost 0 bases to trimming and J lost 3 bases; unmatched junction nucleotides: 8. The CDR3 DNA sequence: TGTGCCAGCAGCGTAGATATTAGCGGGAGGGATTACTACAATGAGCAGTTCTTC. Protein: CASSVDISGRDYYNEQFF. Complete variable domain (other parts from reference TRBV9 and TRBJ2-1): DSGVTQTPKHLITATGQRVTLRCSPRSGDLSVYWYQQSLDQGLQFLIQYYNGEERAKGNILERFSAQQFPDLHSELNLSSLELGDSALYFCASSVDISGRDYYNEQFFGPGTRLTVL.

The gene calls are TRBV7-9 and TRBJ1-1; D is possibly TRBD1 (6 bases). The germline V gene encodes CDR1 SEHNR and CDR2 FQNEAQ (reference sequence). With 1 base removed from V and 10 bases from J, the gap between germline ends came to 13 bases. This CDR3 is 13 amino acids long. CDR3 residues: CASSLEGDLGAFF. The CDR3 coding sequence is TGTGCCAGCAGCTTAGAGGGGGATCTCGGAGCTTTCTTT.

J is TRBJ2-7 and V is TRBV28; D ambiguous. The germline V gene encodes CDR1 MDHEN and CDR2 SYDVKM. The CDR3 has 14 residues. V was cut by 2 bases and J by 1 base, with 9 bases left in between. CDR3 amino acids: CASSLPTASYEQYF. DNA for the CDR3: TGTGCCAGCAGTTTACCCACCGCGTCCTACGAGCAGTACTTC.

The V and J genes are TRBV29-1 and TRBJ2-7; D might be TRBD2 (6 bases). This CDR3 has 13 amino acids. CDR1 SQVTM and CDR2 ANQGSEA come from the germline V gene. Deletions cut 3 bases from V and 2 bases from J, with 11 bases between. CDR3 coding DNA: TGCAGCGTTGAGGGGGGAATTACCTACGAGCAGTACTTC. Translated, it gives CSVEGGITYEQYF.

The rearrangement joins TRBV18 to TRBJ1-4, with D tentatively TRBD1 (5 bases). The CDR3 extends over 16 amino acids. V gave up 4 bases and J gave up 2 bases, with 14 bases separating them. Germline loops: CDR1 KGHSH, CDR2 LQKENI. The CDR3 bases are TGTGCCAGCTCACGGAGGGGAACTTCCACTAATGAAAAACTGTTTTTT. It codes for CASSRRGTSTNEKLFF.

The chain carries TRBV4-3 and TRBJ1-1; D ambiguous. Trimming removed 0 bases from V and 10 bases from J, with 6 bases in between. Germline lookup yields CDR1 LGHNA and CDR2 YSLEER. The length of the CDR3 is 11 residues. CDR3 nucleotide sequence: TGCGCCAGCAGCCAAGATCGAGTAGCTTTCTTT. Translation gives CASSQDRVAFF.

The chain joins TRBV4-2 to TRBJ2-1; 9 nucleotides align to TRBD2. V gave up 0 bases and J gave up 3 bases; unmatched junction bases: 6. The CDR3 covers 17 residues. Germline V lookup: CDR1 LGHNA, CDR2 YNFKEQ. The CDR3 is CASSQEGTLAGYNEQFF. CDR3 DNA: TGTGCCAGCAGCCAAGAGGGAACACTAGCGGGCTACAATGAGCAGTTCTTC.

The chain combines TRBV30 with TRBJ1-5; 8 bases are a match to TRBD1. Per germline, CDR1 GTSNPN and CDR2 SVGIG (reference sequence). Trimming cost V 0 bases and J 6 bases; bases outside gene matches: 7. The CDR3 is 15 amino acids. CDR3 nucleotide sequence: TGTGCCTGGAGTGTCGTCCAGGGGGCGGGTCAGCCCCAGCATTTT. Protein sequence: CAWSVVQGAGQPQHF. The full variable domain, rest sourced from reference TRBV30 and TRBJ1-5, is SQTIHQWPATLVQPVGSPLSLECTVEGTSNPNLYWYRQAAGRGLQLLFYSVGIGQISSEVPQNLSASRPQDRQFILSSKKLLLSDSGFYLCAWSVVQGAGQPQHFGDGTRLSIL.

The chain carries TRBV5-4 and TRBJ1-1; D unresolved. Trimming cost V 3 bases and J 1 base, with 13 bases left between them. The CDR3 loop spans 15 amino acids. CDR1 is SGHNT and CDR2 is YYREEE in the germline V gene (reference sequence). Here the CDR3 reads CASSSKDTANTEAFF. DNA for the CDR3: TGTGCCAGCAGCTCGAAAGATACAGCGAACACTGAAGCTTTCTTT.

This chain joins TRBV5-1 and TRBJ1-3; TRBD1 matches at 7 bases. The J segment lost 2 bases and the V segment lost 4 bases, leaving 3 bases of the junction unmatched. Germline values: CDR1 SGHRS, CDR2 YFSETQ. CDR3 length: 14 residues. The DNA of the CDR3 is TGCGCCAGCAGCGATACAGGGGCTGGAAACACCATATATTTT. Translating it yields CASSDTGAGNTIYF.

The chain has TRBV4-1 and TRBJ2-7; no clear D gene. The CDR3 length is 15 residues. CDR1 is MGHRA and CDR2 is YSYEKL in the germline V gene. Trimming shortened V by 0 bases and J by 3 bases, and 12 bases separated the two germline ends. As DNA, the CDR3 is TGCGCCAGCAGCCAAGAAGGAGTTCATCTCTACGAGCAGTACTTC. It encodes CASSQEGVHLYEQYF.

The CDR3 spells CASSEAGHSGNTIYF. The CDR3 DNA is TGTGCCAGCAGTGAGGCGGGGCACTCTGGAAACACCATATATTTT. The J gene is TRBJ1-3, the V gene TRBV6-1, with a possible D match to TRBD1 (5 bases). This CDR3 comprises 15 residues. The germline CDR1 and CDR2 sequences are MNHNS and SASEGT. Trimming cost V 3 bases and J 0 bases, with 9 bases left between them.

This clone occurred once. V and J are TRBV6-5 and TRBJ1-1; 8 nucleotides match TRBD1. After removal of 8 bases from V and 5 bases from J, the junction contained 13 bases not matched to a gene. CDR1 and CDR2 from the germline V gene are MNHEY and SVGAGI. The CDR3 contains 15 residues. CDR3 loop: CASVTLRGRRTEAFF. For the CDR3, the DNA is TGTGCCAGCGTTACCCTCAGGGGGCGAAGGACTGAAGCTTTCTTT.

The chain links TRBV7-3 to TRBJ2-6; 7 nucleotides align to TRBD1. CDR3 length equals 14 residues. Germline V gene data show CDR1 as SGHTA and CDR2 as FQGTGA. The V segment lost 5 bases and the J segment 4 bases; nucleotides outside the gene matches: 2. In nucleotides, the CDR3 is TGTGCCAGCAGCGAGGGGGCAGGGGCCAACGTCCTGACTTTC. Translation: CASSEGAGANVLTF.

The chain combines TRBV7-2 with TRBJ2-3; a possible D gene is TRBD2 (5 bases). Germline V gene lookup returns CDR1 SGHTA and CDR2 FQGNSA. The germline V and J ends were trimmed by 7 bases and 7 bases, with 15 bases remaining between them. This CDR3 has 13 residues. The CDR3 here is CASTLDLANTQYF. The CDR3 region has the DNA TGTGCCAGCACCCTAGACCTAGCCAATACGCAGTATTTT. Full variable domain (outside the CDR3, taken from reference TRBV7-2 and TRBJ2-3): GAGVSQSPSNKVTEKGKDVELRCDPISGHTALYWYRQSLGQGLEFLIYFQGNSAPDKSGLPSDRFSAERTGGSVSTLTIQRTQQEDSAVYLCASTLDLANTQYFGPGTRLTVL.

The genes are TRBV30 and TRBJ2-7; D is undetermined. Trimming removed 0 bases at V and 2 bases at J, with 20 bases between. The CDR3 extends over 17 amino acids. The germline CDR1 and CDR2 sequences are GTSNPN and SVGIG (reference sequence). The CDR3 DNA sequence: TGTGCCTGGAGTGTTAGTTACCAGCGCTTGATGCCCTACGAGCAGTACTTC. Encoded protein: CAWSVSYQRLMPYEQYF.

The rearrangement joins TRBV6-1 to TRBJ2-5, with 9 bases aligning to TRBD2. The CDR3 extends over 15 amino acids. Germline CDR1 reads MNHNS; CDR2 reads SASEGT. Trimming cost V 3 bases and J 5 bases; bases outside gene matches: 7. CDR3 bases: TGTGCCAGCAGTGAGGCGGGAGGGCCTCGGGAGACCCAGTACTTC. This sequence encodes CASSEAGGPRETQYF.

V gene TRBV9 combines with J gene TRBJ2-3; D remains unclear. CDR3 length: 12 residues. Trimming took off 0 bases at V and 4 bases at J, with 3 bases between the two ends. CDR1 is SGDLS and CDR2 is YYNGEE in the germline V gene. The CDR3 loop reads CASSVAADTQYF. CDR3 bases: TGTGCCAGCAGCGTAGCGGCAGATACGCAGTATTTT.

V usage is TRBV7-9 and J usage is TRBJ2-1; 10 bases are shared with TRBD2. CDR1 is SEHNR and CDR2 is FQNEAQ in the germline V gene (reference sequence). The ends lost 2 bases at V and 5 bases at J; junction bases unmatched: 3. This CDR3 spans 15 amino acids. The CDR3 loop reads CASSLFLAGDNEQFF. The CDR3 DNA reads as TGTGCCAGCAGCTTATTTCTAGCGGGGGACAATGAGCAGTTCTTC.

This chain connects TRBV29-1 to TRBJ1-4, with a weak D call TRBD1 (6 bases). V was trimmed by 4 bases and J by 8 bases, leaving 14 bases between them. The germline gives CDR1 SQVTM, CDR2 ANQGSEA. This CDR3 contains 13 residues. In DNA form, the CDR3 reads TGCAGCGTTGGGGCAGGGGATGGAGAAAAACTGTTTTTT. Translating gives CSVGAGDGEKLFF.

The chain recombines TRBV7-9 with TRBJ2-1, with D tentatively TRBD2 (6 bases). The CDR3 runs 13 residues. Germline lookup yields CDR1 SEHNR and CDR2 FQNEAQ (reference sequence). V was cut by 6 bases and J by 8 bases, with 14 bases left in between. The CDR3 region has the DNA TGTGCCAGCAGTTCTAGCGCTGCACATGAGCAGTTCTTC. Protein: CASSSSAAHEQFF.

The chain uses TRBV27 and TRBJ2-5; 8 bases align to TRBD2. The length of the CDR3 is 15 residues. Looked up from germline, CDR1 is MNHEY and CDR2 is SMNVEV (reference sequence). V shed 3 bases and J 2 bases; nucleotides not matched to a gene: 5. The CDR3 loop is CASSFFSGIQETQYF. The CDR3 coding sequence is TGTGCCAGCAGTTTCTTTAGCGGGATTCAAGAGACCCAGTACTTC.

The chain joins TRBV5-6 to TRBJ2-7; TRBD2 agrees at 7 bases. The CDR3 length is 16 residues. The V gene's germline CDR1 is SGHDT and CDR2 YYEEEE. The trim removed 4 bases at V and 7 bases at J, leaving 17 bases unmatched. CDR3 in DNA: TGTGCCAGCAGCCTCACCCGGATAGCGGGTATTAGGGAGCAGTACTTC. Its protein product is CASSLTRIAGIREQYF.

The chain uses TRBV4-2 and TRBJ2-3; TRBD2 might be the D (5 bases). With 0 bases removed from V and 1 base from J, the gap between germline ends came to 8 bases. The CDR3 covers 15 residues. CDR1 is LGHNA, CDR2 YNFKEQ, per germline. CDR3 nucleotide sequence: TGTGCCAGCAGCCAAGAAGGACTCCGCACAGATACGCAGTATTTT. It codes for CASSQEGLRTDTQYF.

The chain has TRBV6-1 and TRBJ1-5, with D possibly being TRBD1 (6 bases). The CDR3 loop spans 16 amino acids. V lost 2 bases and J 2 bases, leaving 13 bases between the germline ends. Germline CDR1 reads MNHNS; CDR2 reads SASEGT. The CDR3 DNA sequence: TGTGCCAGCAGTGAACGACGGACAGAACGCAATCAGCCCCAGCATTTT. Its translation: CASSERRTERNQPQHF.

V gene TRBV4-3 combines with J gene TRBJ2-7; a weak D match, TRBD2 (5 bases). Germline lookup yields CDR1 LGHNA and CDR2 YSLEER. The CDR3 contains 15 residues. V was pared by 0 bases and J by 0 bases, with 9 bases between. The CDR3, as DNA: TGCGCCAGCAGCCAAGATATTAGCGCCTCCTACGAGCAGTACTTC. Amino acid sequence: CASSQDISASYEQYF.

CDR3 in amino acids: CASSPVGGRSETQYF. CDR3 nucleotides: TGTGCCAGCAGCCCAGTGGGGGGACGGTCAGAGACCCAGTACTTC. V gene TRBV7-3 combines with J gene TRBJ2-5; D possibly corresponds to TRBD2 (6 bases). CDR1 and CDR2 (germline): SGHTA, FQGTGA. V was cut by 5 bases and J by 4 bases, with 17 bases left in between. This CDR3 is built from 15 residues.